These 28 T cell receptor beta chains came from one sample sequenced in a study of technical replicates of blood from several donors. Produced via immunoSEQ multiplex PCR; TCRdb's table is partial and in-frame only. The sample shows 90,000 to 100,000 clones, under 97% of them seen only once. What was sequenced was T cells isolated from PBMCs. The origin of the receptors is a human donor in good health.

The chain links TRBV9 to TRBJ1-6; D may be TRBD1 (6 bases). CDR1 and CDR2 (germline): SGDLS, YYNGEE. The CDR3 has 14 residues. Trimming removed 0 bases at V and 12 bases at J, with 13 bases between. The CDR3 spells CASSVDAGVRPLHF. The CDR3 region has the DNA TGTGCCAGCAGCGTAGATGCAGGGGTTCGACCCCTCCACTTT.

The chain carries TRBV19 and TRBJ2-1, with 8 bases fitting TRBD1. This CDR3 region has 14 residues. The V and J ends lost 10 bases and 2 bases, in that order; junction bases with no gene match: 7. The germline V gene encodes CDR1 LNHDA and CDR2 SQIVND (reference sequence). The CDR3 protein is CATLHRGAYNEQFF. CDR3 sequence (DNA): TGTGCCACCCTCCACAGGGGGGCCTACAATGAGCAGTTCTTC.

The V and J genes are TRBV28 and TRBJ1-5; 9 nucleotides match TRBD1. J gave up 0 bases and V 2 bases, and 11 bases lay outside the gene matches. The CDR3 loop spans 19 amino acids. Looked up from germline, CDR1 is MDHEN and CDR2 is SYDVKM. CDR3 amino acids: CASSLSSGTGSSSNQPQHF. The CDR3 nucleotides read TGTGCCAGCAGTTTAAGCTCCGGGACAGGGTCAAGTAGCAATCAGCCCCAGCATTTT.

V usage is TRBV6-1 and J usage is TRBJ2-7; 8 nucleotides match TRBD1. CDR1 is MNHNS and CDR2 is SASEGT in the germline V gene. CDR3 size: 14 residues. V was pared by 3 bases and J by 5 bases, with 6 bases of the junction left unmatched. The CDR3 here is CASSDLTGVNEQYF. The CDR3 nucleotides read TGTGCCAGCAGTGACCTGACAGGGGTCAACGAGCAGTACTTC.

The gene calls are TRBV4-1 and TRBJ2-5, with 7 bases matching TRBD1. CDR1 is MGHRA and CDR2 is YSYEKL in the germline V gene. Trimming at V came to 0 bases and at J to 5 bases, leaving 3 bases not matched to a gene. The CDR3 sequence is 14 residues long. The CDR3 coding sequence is TGCGCCAGCAGCCAAGATCGCAGGGGGGAGACCCAGTACTTC. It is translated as CASSQDRRGETQYF.

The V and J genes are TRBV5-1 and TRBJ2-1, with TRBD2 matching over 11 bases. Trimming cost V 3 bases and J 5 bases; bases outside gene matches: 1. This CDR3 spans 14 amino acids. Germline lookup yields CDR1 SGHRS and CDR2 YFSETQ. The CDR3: CASSSTSGNNEQFF. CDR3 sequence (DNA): TGCGCCAGCAGCTCGACTAGCGGGAACAATGAGCAGTTCTTC. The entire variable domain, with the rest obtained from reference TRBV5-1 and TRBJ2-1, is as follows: KAGVTQTPRYLIKTRGQQVTLSCSPISGHRSVSWYQQTPGQGLQFLFEYFSETQRNKGNFPGRFSGRQFSNSRSEMNVSTLELGDSALYLCASSSTSGNNEQFFGPGTRLTVL.

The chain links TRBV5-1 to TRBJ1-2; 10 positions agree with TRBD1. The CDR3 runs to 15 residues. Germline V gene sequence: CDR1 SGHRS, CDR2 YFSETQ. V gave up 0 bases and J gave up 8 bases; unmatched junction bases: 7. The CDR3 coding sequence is TGCGCCAGCAGCTTGGATGTGGGACAGGGGATGGGCTACACCTTC. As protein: CASSLDVGQGMGYTF. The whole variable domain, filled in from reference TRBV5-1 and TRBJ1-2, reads KAGVTQTPRYLIKTRGQQVTLSCSPISGHRSVSWYQQTPGQGLQFLFEYFSETQRNKGNFPGRFSGRQFSNSRSEMNVSTLELGDSALYLCASSLDVGQGMGYTFGSGTRLTVV.

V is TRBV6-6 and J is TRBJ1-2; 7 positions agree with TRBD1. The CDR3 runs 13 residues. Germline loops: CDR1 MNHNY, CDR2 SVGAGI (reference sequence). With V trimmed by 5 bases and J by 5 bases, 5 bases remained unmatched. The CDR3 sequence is CASSTDRFYGYTF. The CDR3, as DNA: TGTGCCAGCAGTACGGACAGGTTTTATGGCTACACCTTC.

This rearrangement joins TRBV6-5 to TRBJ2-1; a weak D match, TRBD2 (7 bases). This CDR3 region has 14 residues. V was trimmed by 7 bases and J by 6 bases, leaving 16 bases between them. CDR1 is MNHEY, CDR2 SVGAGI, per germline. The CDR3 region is CASTRAGAPNEQFF. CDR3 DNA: TGTGCCAGCACTCGGGCGGGGGCCCCCAATGAGCAGTTCTTC.

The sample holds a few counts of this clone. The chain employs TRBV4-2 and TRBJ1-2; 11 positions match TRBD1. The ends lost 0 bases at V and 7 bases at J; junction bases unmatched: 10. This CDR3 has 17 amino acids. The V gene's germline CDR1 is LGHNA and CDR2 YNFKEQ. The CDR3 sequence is CASSQDEAGQGVRGYTF. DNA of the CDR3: TGTGCCAGCAGCCAAGATGAAGCGGGACAGGGGGTGCGTGGCTACACCTTC.

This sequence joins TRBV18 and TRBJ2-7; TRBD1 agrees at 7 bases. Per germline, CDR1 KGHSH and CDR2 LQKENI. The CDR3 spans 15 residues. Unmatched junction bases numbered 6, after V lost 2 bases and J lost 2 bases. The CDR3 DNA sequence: TGTGCCAGCTCACCATCAGACAGGGAACCCTACGAGCAGTACTTC. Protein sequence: CASSPSDREPYEQYF. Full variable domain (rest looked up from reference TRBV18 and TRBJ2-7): NAGVMQNPRHLVRRRGQEARLRCSPMKGHSHVYWYRQLPEEGLKFMVYLQKENIIDESGMPKERFSAEFPKEGPSILRIQQVVRGDSAAYFCASSPSDREPYEQYFGPGTRLTVT.

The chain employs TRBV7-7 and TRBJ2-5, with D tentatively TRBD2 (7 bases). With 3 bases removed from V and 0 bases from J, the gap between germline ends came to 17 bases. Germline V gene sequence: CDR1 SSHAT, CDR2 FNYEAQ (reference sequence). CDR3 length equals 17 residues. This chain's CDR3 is CASSLLVGGDNQETQYF. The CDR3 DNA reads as TGTGCCAGCAGCTTGTTGGTAGGGGGGGATAACCAAGAGACCCAGTACTTC.

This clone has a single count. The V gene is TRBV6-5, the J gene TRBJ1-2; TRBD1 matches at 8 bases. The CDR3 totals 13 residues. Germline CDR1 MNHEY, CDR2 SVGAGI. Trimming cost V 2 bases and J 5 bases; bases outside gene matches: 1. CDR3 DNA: TGTGCCAGCAGTTACAGACAGGGGTATGGCTACACCTTC. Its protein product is CASSYRQGYGYTF.

The CDR3 protein is CASSIAPRRTYEQYF. In nucleotides, the CDR3 is TGTGCCAGTAGTATAGCCCCACGGAGAACCTACGAGCAGTACTTC. The chain has TRBV19 and TRBJ2-7; no clear D. CDR1 is LNHDA, CDR2 SQIVND, per germline (reference sequence). Trimming shortened V by 1 base and J by 2 bases, and 12 bases separated the two germline ends. The CDR3 totals 15 residues.

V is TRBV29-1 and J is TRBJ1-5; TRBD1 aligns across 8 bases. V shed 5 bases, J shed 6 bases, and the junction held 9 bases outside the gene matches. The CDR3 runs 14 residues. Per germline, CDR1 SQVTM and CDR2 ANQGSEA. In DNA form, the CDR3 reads TGCAGCGTTAAATCCGGGACAGGAGGTCAGCCCCAGCATTTT. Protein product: CSVKSGTGGQPQHF.

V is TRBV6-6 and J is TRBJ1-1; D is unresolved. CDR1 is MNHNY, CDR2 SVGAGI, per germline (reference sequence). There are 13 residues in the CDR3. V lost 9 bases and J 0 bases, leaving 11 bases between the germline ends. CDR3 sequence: CASATSVNTEAFF. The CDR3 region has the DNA TGTGCCAGTGCGACATCAGTGAACACTGAAGCTTTCTTT.

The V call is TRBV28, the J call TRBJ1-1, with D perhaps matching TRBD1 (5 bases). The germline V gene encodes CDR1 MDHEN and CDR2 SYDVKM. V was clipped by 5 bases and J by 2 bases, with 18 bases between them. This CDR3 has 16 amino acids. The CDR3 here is CASSPPTGHFNTEAFF. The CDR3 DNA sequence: TGTGCCAGCAGTCCTCCGACTGGACATTTCAACACTGAAGCTTTCTTT.

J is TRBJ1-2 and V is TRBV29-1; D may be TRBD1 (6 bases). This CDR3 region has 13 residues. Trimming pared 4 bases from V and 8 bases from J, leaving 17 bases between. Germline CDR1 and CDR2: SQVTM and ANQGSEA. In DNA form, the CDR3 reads TGCAGCGTTGTCTTCGGGGGGGCGGAGGGCTACACCTTC. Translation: CSVVFGGAEGYTF.

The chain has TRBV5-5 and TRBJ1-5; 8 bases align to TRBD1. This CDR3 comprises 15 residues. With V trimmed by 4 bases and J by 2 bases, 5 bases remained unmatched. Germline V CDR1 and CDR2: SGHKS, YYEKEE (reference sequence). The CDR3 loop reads CASSLGQGGNQPQHF. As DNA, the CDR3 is TGTGCCAGCAGCCTAGGACAGGGTGGCAATCAGCCCCAGCATTTT.

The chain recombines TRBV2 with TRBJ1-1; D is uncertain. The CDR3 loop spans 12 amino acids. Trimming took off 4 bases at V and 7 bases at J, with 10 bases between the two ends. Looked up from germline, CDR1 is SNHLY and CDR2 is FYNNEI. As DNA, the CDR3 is TGTGCCAGCAGTGTCGAGGGAATTGAAGCTTTCTTT. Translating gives CASSVEGIEAFF.

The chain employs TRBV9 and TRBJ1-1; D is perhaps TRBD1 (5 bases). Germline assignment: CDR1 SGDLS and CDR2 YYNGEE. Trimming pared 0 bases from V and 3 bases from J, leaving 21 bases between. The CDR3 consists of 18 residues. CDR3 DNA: TGTGCCAGCAGCGTAGGCGGCCCGGGGGGTGATGGCCACACTGAAGCTTTCTTT. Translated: CASSVGGPGGDGHTEAFF. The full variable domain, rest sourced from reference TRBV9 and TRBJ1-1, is DSGVTQTPKHLITATGQRVTLRCSPRSGDLSVYWYQQSLDQGLQFLIQYYNGEERAKGNILERFSAQQFPDLHSELNLSSLELGDSALYFCASSVGGPGGDGHTEAFFGQGTRLTVV.

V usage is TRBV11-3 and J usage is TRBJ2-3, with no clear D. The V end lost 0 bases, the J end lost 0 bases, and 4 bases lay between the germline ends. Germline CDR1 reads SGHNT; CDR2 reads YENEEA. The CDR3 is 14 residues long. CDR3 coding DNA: TGTGCCAGCAGCTTAGAGGGCAGCACAGATACGCAGTATTTT. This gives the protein CASSLEGSTDTQYF.

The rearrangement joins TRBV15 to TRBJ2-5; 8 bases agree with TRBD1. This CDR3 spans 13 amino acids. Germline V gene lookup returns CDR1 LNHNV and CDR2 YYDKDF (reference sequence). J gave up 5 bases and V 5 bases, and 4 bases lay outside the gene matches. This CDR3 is CATSVQGAETQYF. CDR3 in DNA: TGTGCCACCAGCGTCCAGGGGGCTGAGACCCAGTACTTC.

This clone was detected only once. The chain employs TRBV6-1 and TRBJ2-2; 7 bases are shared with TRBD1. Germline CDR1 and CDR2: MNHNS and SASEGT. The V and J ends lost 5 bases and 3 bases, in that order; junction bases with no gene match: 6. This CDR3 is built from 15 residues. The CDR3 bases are TGTGCCAGCAGTCCCCGGGACAGTTACACCGGGGAGCTGTTTTTT. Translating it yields CASSPRDSYTGELFF.

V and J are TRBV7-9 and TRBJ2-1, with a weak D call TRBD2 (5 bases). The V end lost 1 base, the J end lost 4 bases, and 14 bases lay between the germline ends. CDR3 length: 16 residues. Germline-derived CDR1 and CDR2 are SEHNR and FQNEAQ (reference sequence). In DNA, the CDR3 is TGTGCCAGCAGCTTAGATCGGGGTCCTCTATACAATGAGCAGTTCTTC. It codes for CASSLDRGPLYNEQFF.

The CDR3 protein is CASSQVMRMNTEAFF. Here the CDR3 DNA reads TGCGCCAGCAGCCAAGTGATGAGAATGAACACTGAAGCTTTCTTT. The gene calls are TRBV4-1 and TRBJ1-1; D remains ambiguous. The CDR3 sequence is 15 residues long. Deletions cut 1 base from V and 0 bases from J, with 9 bases between. Per germline, CDR1 MGHRA and CDR2 YSYEKL.

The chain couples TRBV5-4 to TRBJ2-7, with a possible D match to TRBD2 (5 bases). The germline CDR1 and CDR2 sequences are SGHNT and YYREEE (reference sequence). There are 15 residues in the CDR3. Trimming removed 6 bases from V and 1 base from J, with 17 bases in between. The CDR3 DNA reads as TGTGCCAGCAACCAACTTGGACTGATATCCTACGAGCAGTACTTC. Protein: CASNQLGLISYEQYF.

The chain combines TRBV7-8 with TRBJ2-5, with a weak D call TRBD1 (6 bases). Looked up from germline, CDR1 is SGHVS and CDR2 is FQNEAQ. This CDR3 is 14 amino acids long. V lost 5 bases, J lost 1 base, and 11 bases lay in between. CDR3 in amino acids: CASSATGLQETQYF. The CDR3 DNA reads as TGTGCCAGCAGCGCAACAGGGCTCCAAGAGACCCAGTACTTC.